A single sample gave rise to the 5 T cell receptor beta chains below, sequenced in a study of human T cells and chemical hapten exposure. TCRdb reprocessed the RACE reads via MiXCR and lists one record per CDR3 protein. The table includes about 120,000 distinct CDR3 sequences, around 15% detected once. Documented time point: patch test 1, 2 weeks after DPC sensitization. Treatment meaning: therapeutic diphenylcyclopropenone sensitization with weekly scalp DPC. The source material was whole blood, sampled in connection with sensitization to the hapten diphenylcyclopropenone (DPC). These receptors originate from a man aged 18 to 29 with alopecia areata. Some clones in this sample may be carry-over from other donors' samples.

The J gene is TRBJ2-7, the V gene TRBV24-1; 8 nucleotides match TRBD1. This CDR3 is built from 15 residues. V shed 5 bases, J shed 2 bases, and the junction held 7 bases outside the gene matches. CDR1 is KGHDR and CDR2 is SFDVKD in the germline V gene. As DNA, the CDR3 is TGTGCCACCAGTGTCGGGACAGGTGAAGCCTACGAGCAGTACGTC. This encodes CATSVGTGEAYEQYV.

The V and J genes are TRBV6-2 or TRBV6-3 and TRBJ1-1; D perhaps matches TRBD1 (6 bases). V was cut by 6 bases and J by 6 bases, with 14 bases left in between. This CDR3 is built from 13 residues. Per germline, CDR1 MNHEY and CDR2 SVGEGT. CDR3 sequence (DNA): TGTGCCAGCAGCTCCACAGGGAGGGCTGAAGCTTTCTTT. Translated: CASSSTGRAEAFF.

V gene TRBV5-1 combines with J gene TRBJ1-2; TRBD1 is a possible D gene (6 bases). This CDR3 is 13 amino acids long. V lost 4 bases to trimming and J lost 6 bases, with 13 bases between them. Germline V gives CDR1 SGHRS, CDR2 YFSETQ. CDR3 DNA: TGCGCCAGCAGCCGACAGGTTGTGGATGGCTACACCTTC. It codes for CASSRQVVDGYTF.

In its sample, this clonotype was seen many times. V gene TRBV20-1 combines with J gene TRBJ1-3; the D is unclear. This CDR3 spans 14 amino acids. The V gene lost 6 bases and the J gene lost 4 bases, with 16 bases spanning the gap. Germline CDR1 reads DFQATT; CDR2 reads SNEGSKA (reference sequence). The CDR3 region is CSAPNSAGGNTIYF. DNA of the CDR3: TGCAGTGCCCCGAACTCCGCAGGAGGAAACACCATATATTTT.

This clonotype was detected only a few times. V and J are TRBV5-1 and TRBJ2-6, with D possibly being TRBD2 (6 bases). The CDR3 has 12 amino acids. Trimming left V 4 bases short and J 12 bases short, with 11 bases between. CDR1 and CDR2 from the germline V gene are SGHRS and YFSETQ. The CDR3 spells CASSLDGGVLTF. In DNA form, the CDR3 reads TGCGCCAGCAGCCTCGACGGGGGCGTCCTGACTTTC.